The 22 T cell receptor beta chains below were found in one sample sequenced in a study of blood T cell repertoires in COVID-19. The assay was immunoSEQ multiplex PCR, and TCRdb's table has in-frame clones only and misses some. Among 220,000 or so clones, 90% were seen once, and the ten largest hold approximately 16%. Sequencing was performed on PBMCs or T cells enriched from blood (not recorded which). The receptors derive from a man aged 30 to 39 who had been exposed to COVID-19.

This clone occurred once. The rearrangement uses TRBV7-9 and TRBJ1-5; D possibly corresponds to TRBD1 (5 bases). Germline V gene lookup returns CDR1 SEHNR and CDR2 FQNEAQ (reference sequence). The CDR3 loop spans 13 amino acids. Trimming removed 0 bases at V and 10 bases at J, with 10 bases between. CDR3 region: CASSLAGADPQHF. The CDR3, as DNA: TGTGCCAGCAGCTTAGCAGGGGCCGACCCCCAGCATTTT.

This chain joins TRBV7-3 and TRBJ2-1, with TRBD2 matching over 8 bases. J lost 9 bases, V lost 1 base, and 8 bases had no gene match. Germline assignment: CDR1 SGHTA and CDR2 FQGTGA. The length of the CDR3 is 15 residues. The CDR3 DNA follows: TGTGCCAGCAGCTTAAGTGTTAGCGGGATCGGTGAGCAGTTCTTC. Amino acid sequence: CASSLSVSGIGEQFF.

This clone was counted between two and nine times. The chain joins TRBV3-1 (or the pseudogene TRBV3-2) to TRBJ2-2, with 9 bases matching TRBD2. Germline loops: CDR1 LGHDT, CDR2 YNNKEL (reference sequence). V shed 0 bases and J 7 bases; nucleotides not matched to a gene: 12. The CDR3 loop spans 18 amino acids. The CDR3 is CASSQDYMAGGPNGELFF. CDR3 DNA sequence: TGTGCCAGCAGCCAAGATTATATGGCGGGGGGGCCAAACGGGGAGCTGTTTTTT.

The genes are TRBV6-5 and TRBJ2-2; 7 positions agree with TRBD2. With V trimmed by 5 bases and J by 3 bases, 6 bases remained unmatched. Germline V gene sequence: CDR1 MNHEY, CDR2 SVGAGI. The CDR3 length is 15 residues. CDR3 loop: CASSPGLPDTGELFF. In DNA, the CDR3 is TGTGCCAGCAGTCCGGGACTACCCGACACCGGGGAGCTGTTTTTT.

V is TRBV29-1 and J is TRBJ2-1, with 12 nucleotides matching TRBD2. This CDR3 comprises 15 residues. V shed 4 bases and J 6 bases; nucleotides not matched to a gene: 7. CDR1 is SQVTM, CDR2 ANQGSEA, per germline. CDR3 sequence: CSVGARLAGVNEQFF. The CDR3 region has the DNA TGCAGCGTTGGGGCCCGACTAGCGGGGGTCAATGAGCAGTTCTTC.

This clone was seen a single time. This chain links TRBV5-1 with TRBJ2-1; a weak D match, TRBD1 (7 bases). The V gene lost 2 bases and the J gene lost 6 bases, with 15 bases spanning the gap. CDR3 length equals 15 residues. Germline assignment: CDR1 SGHRS and CDR2 YFSETQ. This CDR3 is CASSLIGTAGNEQFF. Written as DNA, the CDR3 is TGCGCCAGCAGCTTAATCGGGACAGCGGGCAATGAGCAGTTCTTC.

This sequence joins TRBV5-6 and TRBJ1-3; D gene uncertain. CDR1 and CDR2 from the germline V gene are SGHDT and YYEEEE. This CDR3 has 14 residues. Between the trimmed V and J ends, which lost 0 bases and 4 bases, there was a span of 8 bases. The CDR3 is CASSLAVPGNTIYF. CDR3 nucleotide sequence: TGTGCCAGCAGCTTGGCCGTTCCGGGAAACACCATATATTTT.

The sample holds one count of this clone. The rearrangement uses TRBV25-1 and TRBJ1-1, with 8 positions matching TRBD1. Per the germline V gene, CDR1 is MGHDK and CDR2 is SYGVNS. Losses at the gene ends were 4 bases for V and 7 bases for J; bases not matched to a gene: 5. The CDR3 runs 13 residues. CDR3 sequence reads: CASSVTGVGEAFF. DNA for the CDR3: TGTGCCAGCAGTGTGACAGGGGTTGGTGAAGCTTTCTTT.

J is TRBJ1-1 and V is TRBV29-1; D gene uncertain. Per the germline V gene, CDR1 is SQVTM and CDR2 is ANQGSEA. Trimming pared 2 bases from V and 2 bases from J, leaving 9 bases between. The CDR3 extends over 13 amino acids. The CDR3 reads CSVERLVNTEAFF. Here the CDR3 DNA reads TGCAGCGTTGAACGTCTAGTAAACACTGAAGCTTTCTTT.

The V call is TRBV6-2 or TRBV6-3, the J call TRBJ1-2; tentatively, D is TRBD1 (6 bases). This CDR3 has 15 residues. Germline V CDR1 and CDR2: MNHEY, SVGEGT. The V end lost 4 bases, the J end lost 0 bases, and 12 bases lay between the germline ends. CDR3 in DNA: TGTGCCAGCAGTTCCTACAGGGAAGCTAACTATGGCTACACCTTC. It is translated as CASSSYREANYGYTF.

The chain employs TRBV6-5 and TRBJ2-1; 7 nucleotides line up with TRBD2. There are 14 residues in the CDR3. Germline CDR1 and CDR2: MNHEY and SVGAGI. Trimming cost V 2 bases and J 2 bases; bases outside gene matches: 0. The DNA for the CDR3 is TGTGCCAGCAGTTACAGCGGGGCCTACAATGAGCAGTTCTTC. Its translation is CASSYSGAYNEQFF.

The chain couples TRBV5-4 to TRBJ2-7; TRBD2 aligns across 7 bases. Per the germline V gene, CDR1 is SGHNT and CDR2 is YYREEE (reference sequence). V lost 0 bases and J lost 5; bases outside the gene matches: 5. This CDR3 is 14 amino acids long. CDR3 residues: CASSLEGGAHEQYF. CDR3 DNA sequence: TGTGCCAGCAGCTTGGAGGGAGGGGCCCACGAGCAGTACTTC.

The J gene is TRBJ2-1, the V gene TRBV28, with 14 bases matching TRBD2. The CDR3 runs 20 residues. With 4 bases clipped from V and 0 bases from J, the junction kept 11 bases outside the gene matches. The V gene's germline CDR1 is MDHEN and CDR2 SYDVKM. This chain's CDR3 is CASSSRSGLAGVSSYNEQFF. The DNA of the CDR3 is TGTGCCAGCAGTTCAAGGTCGGGACTAGCGGGGGTGAGCTCCTACAATGAGCAGTTCTTC.

The chain carries TRBV5-1 and TRBJ1-1, with 9 positions matching TRBD1. V was clipped by 1 base and J by 0 bases; unmatched bases: 7. The germline CDR1 and CDR2 sequences are SGHRS and YFSETQ. The CDR3 consists of 17 residues. The chain's CDR3 is CASSLTGQGLMNTEAFF. CDR3 DNA: TGCGCCAGCAGCTTGACCGGACAGGGGCTAATGAACACTGAAGCTTTCTTT.

This chain connects TRBV2 to TRBJ2-7; no firm D call. This CDR3 comprises 14 residues. V shed 0 bases and J shed 2 bases, with 8 bases lying between them. The germline V gene has CDR1 SNHLY and CDR2 FYNNEI. CDR3: CASSEAPQTYEQYF. DNA of the CDR3: TGTGCCAGCAGTGAAGCACCACAGACCTACGAGCAGTACTTC. The entire variable domain, with the rest obtained from reference TRBV2 and TRBJ2-7, is as follows: EPEVTQTPSHQVTQMGQEVILRCVPISNHLYFYWYRQILGQKVEFLVSFYNNEISEKSEIFDDQFSVERPDGSNFTLKIRSTKLEDSAMYFCASSEAPQTYEQYFGPGTRLTVT.

The chain combines TRBV21-1 with TRBJ1-2. TRBV21-1 has pseudogene status. CDR3 length: 12 amino acids. CDR3 region: CASRMENYGYTF. The DNA of the CDR3 is TGTGCCAGCAGAATGGAGAACTATGGCTACACCTTC.

The J gene is TRBJ2-3, the V gene TRBV5-1; 7 bases match TRBD1. There are 15 residues in the CDR3. The trim removed 4 bases at V and 6 bases at J, leaving 11 bases unmatched. Germline V lookup: CDR1 SGHRS, CDR2 YFSETQ. The CDR3 reads CASSRTGQVRDTQYF. CDR3 nucleotide sequence: TGCGCCAGCAGCCGAACAGGACAGGTTCGGGATACGCAGTATTTT. The variable domain in full, with the rest retrieved from reference TRBV5-1 and TRBJ2-3, is KAGVTQTPRYLIKTRGQQVTLSCSPISGHRSVSWYQQTPGQGLQFLFEYFSETQRNKGNFPGRFSGRQFSNSRSEMNVSTLELGDSALYLCASSRTGQVRDTQYFGPGTRLTVL.

The rearrangement uses TRBV27 and TRBJ1-2, with TRBD1 matching 7 bases. In germline, CDR1 is MNHEY, CDR2 SMNVEV (reference sequence). J gave up 7 bases and V 5 bases, and 10 bases lay outside the gene matches. The CDR3 runs 14 residues. CDR3 sequence reads: CASSGLTGSGGYTF. CDR3 sequence (DNA): TGTGCCAGCAGTGGGTTGACAGGGAGTGGTGGCTACACCTTC.

J is TRBJ2-3 and V is TRBV2, with 9 bases matching TRBD2. CDR1 SNHLY and CDR2 FYNNEI come from the germline V gene. The ends lost 8 bases at V and 1 base at J; junction bases unmatched: 13. This CDR3 comprises 17 residues. CDR3 bases: TGTGCCAGCTTAGGGGCCCCTTCTAGCGGGGGCACAGATACGCAGTATTTT. As protein: CASLGAPSSGGTDTQYF.

The chain recombines TRBV10-1 with TRBJ2-5; TRBD2 agrees at 14 bases. CDR3 length: 19 amino acids. Germline CDR1 reads WNHNN; CDR2 reads SYGVQD (reference sequence). V trimming: 6 bases; J trimming: 0 bases; junction bases outside the gene matches: 12. The CDR3, as DNA: TGCGCCAGCAGGGATACCCGGACTAGCGGGGGGCAGTACCAAGAGACCCAGTACTTC. Encoded protein: CASRDTRTSGGQYQETQYF.

The V gene is TRBV10-3, the J gene TRBJ1-2; D is ambiguous. The CDR3 spans 14 residues. V shed 6 bases and J shed 0 bases, with 11 bases lying between them. Germline V gene sequence: CDR1 ENHRY, CDR2 SYGVKD. CDR3 protein: CAIRRVTANYGYTF. CDR3 coding DNA: TGTGCCATCAGGAGGGTCACAGCTAACTATGGCTACACCTTC.

The CDR3 protein is CAWGRMGLVDEKLFF. In DNA, the CDR3 is TGTGCCTGGGGTAGAATGGGACTCGTGGACGAAAAACTGTTTTTT. V and J are TRBV30 and TRBJ1-4; tentative D call: TRBD1 (5 bases). The CDR3 covers 15 residues. The germline V gene has CDR1 GTSNPN and CDR2 SVGIG (reference sequence). Trimming took 5 bases from V and 8 from J, leaving 21 bases between them.